The 2 T cell receptor beta chains below were found in one sample sequenced in a study of cytomegalovirus exposure and HLA in healthy donors. With 60 Vbeta and 13 Jbeta primers, the PCR was carried out. Measured with immunoSEQ multiplex PCR; TCRdb has only the in-frame clones, and not every one. The sample holds under 200,000 clones; about 82% are singletons and the top ten take 0.75% to 0.9%. Sequencing was performed on PBMCs. The receptor source for this set is a woman between 18 and 29 years old in good health and CMV-seronegative.

This chain joins TRBV5-4 and TRBJ1-2; possibly TRBD1 for D (5 bases). Germline-derived CDR1 and CDR2 are SGHNT and YYREEE (reference sequence). The CDR3 consists of 17 residues. V lost 3 bases to trimming and J lost 3 bases, with 21 bases between them. The CDR3 DNA follows: TGTGCCAGCAGCTCGCCTGGTAGGGGTCCTAGCGACTATGGCTACACCTTC. Its protein is CASSSPGRGPSDYGYTF. Full variable domain (missing parts from reference TRBV5-4 and TRBJ1-2): ETGVTQSPTHLIKTRGQQVTLRCSSQSGHNTVSWYQQALGQGPQFIFQYYREEENGRGNFPPRFSGLQFPNYSSELNVNALELDDSALYLCASSSPGRGPSDYGYTFGSGTRLTVV.

The rearrangement joins TRBV9 to TRBJ2-7; maybe TRBD2 (5 bases). The CDR3 is 14 amino acids. V was shortened by 4 bases and J by 5 bases, with 16 bases between the two germline ends. Germline CDR1 SGDLS, CDR2 YYNGEE. The CDR3 DNA reads as TGTGCCAGCAGCCCCCCTGGTCGGGAAAACGAGCAGTACTTC. Encoded protein: CASSPPGRENEQYF.